This T cell receptor beta chain was sequenced for a study of T cell responses to AZD1222 COVID-19 vaccine. Study-wide results and caveats: Donors, mostly white British, included more females; clonal diversity was possibly underestimated.

A note on this clone: Its antigen is unidentified.

This CDR3 contains 20 residues. V was shortened by 3 bases and J by 1 base, with 25 bases between the two germline ends. The germline V gene encodes CDR1 SGHTA and CDR2 FQGTGA. TCRdb keeps only in-frame clones here, not all; method: immunoSEQ multiplex PCR. The table shows more than 80,000 clones, with 90% occurring only once. This chain connects TRBV7-3 to TRBJ1-5, with a possible D match to TRBD1 (6 bases). This sample comprised peripheral blood, obtained 28 days after the second AZD1222 dose. The sequence was collected from an adult who received the AZD1222 COVID-19 vaccine. The CDR3 DNA reads as TGTGCCAGCAGCTTCCCTGCTCGAGGAGGGGGGAAGGGGAGCAATCAGCCCCAGCATTTT. Residues: CASSFPARGGGKGSNQPQHF.